This TCR beta chain was recovered during a study of cytomegalovirus exposure and HLA in healthy donors. The primer mix had 60 Vbeta and 13 Jbeta primers. Sequencing was performed with immunoSEQ multiplex PCR; in TCRdb, only in-frame clones are kept and a portion is missing. The sample records approximately 190,000 clones, about two thirds being singletons. Points from the study as a whole: DRB1 had the most TCR associations and HLA-C the fewest, a later analysis found, with rates varying by HLA locus.

In regard to this clone: Its antigen remains unknown.

This CDR3 has 17 residues. CDR1 and CDR2 from the germline V gene are MGHRA and YSYEKL. J gave up 3 bases and V 4 bases, and 9 bases lay outside the gene matches. The chain has TRBV4-1 and TRBJ2-3, with 11 bases that match TRBD2. Sequencing was performed on PBMCs. This receptor was taken from a middle-aged man in good health and CMV-seropositive. This CDR3 is CASSPRERLAGTDTQYF. CDR3 bases: TGCGCCAGCAGCCCCCGAGAGAGACTAGCGGGAACAGATACGCAGTATTTT.